The sequence of this T cell receptor (beta chain) was determined in a study of tumor and adjacent non-tumor tissue in lung cancer. Turning to the study itself: Aged roughly 31 to 85 years, patients included 10 men and 5 women with stage I to III disease. General observations from the study: Significantly higher TCR diversity was found in tumor than normal lung.

There are a few counts of this clonotype. Its matching antigen is unknown. A read error may be the cause here, since a much bigger clone is one base away. A modified ARM-PCR protocol with three rounds of nested PCR amplified TCRbeta. MiXCR, applied by TCRdb to the multiplex PCR reads, yields one record per CDR3 protein. The sample lists 40,000 or so distinct CDR3 sequences; approximately 61% were seen once. Trimming removed 7 bases from V and 9 bases from J; junction bases left unmatched: 5. Germline assignment: CDR1 SQVTM and CDR2 ANQGSEA. This CDR3 is 12 amino acids long. This sample's RNA came from whole unsorted tissue. More than 3 cm separated this lung sample from the edge of the tumor. Between August and November 2014, newly diagnosed, chemotherapy-naive lung cancer patients underwent thoracic surgery in China.

V gene TRBV29-1 combines with J gene TRBJ1-6; 8 nucleotides agree with TRBD1. This receptor was identified in a man over 45 with non-small cell lung cancer. The sample taken for sequencing was distant non-tumor lung tissue. CDR3 loop: CSAGTGSSPLHF. For the CDR3, the DNA is TGCAGCGCCGGGACAGGAAGTTCACCCCTCCACTTT.